This is a list of T cell receptor beta chains from one sample in a study of T-cell reconstitution after alpha-beta-depleted transplantation in children. Each CDR3 protein is one row after TCRdb ran MiXCR on the PCR reads. The table shows some 520,000 distinct CDR3 sequences, with around a third occurring only once. The sequencing here drew on PBMCs from the stem cell graft donor, taken from the stem cell graft. The receptors come from a human donor who donated a stem cell graft to a child with aplastic anemia. CDR3s include the opening cysteine and the closing phenylalanine or tryptophan. Each record gives: V gene, clone size, J gene, D gene, CDR3 protein, CDR3 DNA. D genes are given only for firm matches. For some rows the clone size is stated as once, few or many, or as a class when expanded; others skip it.

v_call: TRBV18
clone_size: few
j_call: TRBJ2-3
d_call: TRBD2
cdr3_aa: CASSPLAGDADTQYF
cdr3_nt: TGTGCCAGCTCACCACTAGCGGGAGATGCAGATACGCAGTATTTT

v_call: TRBV4-3
clone_size: few
j_call: TRBJ2-3
d_call: TRBD2
cdr3_aa: CASSQDAVAGGPDTQYF
cdr3_nt: TGCGCCAGCAGCCAAGATGCGGTAGCGGGAGGGCCGGATACGCAGTATTTT

v_call: TRBV28
clone_size: few
j_call: TRBJ2-7
d_call: TRBD2
cdr3_aa: CASSRFTSGPAYEQYF
cdr3_nt: TGTGCCAGCAGTCGATTTACTAGCGGACCCGCCTACGAGCAGTACTTC

v_call: TRBV6-5
clone_size: few
j_call: TRBJ2-3
d_call: TRBD2
cdr3_aa: CASSYLGLAGTDTQYF
cdr3_nt: TGTGCCAGCAGTTACCTCGGACTAGCGGGCACAGATACGCAGTATTTT

v_call: TRBV6-1
clone_size: few
j_call: TRBJ2-3
d_call: .
cdr3_aa: CASRTDSPSTDTQYF
cdr3_nt: TGTGCCAGCAGAACTGACAGCCCTAGCACAGATACGCAGTATTTT

v_call: TRBV29-1
clone_size: .
j_call: TRBJ2-3
d_call: .
cdr3_aa: CSVEDRLVRSTDTQYF
cdr3_nt: TGCAGCGTTGAAGATAGGCTAGTCAGAAGCACAGATACGCAGTATTTT

v_call: TRBV20-1
clone_size: .
j_call: TRBJ1-5
d_call: .
cdr3_aa: CSARGGPGIQPQHF
cdr3_nt: TGCAGTGCTAGAGGAGGCCCAGGGATTCAGCCCCAGCATTTT

v_call: TRBV6-5
clone_size: few
j_call: TRBJ2-1
d_call: TRBD2
cdr3_aa: CASSYSRLADEQFF
cdr3_nt: TGTGCCAGCAGTTACTCGAGACTAGCGGATGAGCAGTTCTTC

v_call: TRBV19
clone_size: once
j_call: TRBJ1-4
d_call: TRBD1
cdr3_aa: CASSGTGGEKLFF
cdr3_nt: TGTGCCAGTAGTGGTACAGGGGGTGAAAAACTGTTTTTT

v_call: TRBV6-5
clone_size: .
j_call: TRBJ1-2
d_call: .
cdr3_aa: CASRQDFYGYTF
cdr3_nt: TGTGCCAGCCGACAGGATTTCTATGGCTACACCTTC

v_call: TRBV5-1
clone_size: .
j_call: TRBJ2-5
d_call: .
cdr3_aa: CASSSGTQIQETQYF
cdr3_nt: TGCGCCAGCAGCTCCGGGACACAAATCCAAGAGACCCAGTACTTC

v_call: TRBV5-1
clone_size: once
j_call: TRBJ2-1
d_call: .
cdr3_aa: CASSLTDREQFF
cdr3_nt: TGCGCCAGCAGCTTGACCGATAGAGAGCAGTTCTTC

v_call: TRBV3-1
clone_size: .
j_call: TRBJ2-2
d_call: .
cdr3_aa: CASSQDAGELFF
cdr3_nt: TGTGCCAGCAGCCAAGATGCTGGGGAGCTGTTTTTT

v_call: TRBV5-1
clone_size: .
j_call: TRBJ1-2
d_call: .
cdr3_aa: CASSFEVNYGYTF
cdr3_nt: TGCGCCAGCAGCTTTGAGGTTAACTATGGCTACACCTTC

v_call: TRBV12-3/TRBV12-4
clone_size: few
j_call: TRBJ1-1
d_call: .
cdr3_aa: CASSLAVGGANTEAFF
cdr3_nt: TGTGCCAGCAGTTTAGCGGTTGGGGGTGCGAACACTGAAGCTTTCTTT